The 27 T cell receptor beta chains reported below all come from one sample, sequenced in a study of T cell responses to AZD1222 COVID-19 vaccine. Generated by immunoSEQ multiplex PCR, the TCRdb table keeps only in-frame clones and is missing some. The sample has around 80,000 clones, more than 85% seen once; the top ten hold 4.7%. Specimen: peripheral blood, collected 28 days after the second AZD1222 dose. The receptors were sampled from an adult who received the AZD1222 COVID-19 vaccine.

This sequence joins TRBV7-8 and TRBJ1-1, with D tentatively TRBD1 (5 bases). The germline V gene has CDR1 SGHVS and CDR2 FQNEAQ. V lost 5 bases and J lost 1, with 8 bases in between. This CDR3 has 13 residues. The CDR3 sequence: CASSLGTNTEAFF. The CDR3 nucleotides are TGTGCCAGCAGCCTGGGGACGAACACTGAAGCTTTCTTT.

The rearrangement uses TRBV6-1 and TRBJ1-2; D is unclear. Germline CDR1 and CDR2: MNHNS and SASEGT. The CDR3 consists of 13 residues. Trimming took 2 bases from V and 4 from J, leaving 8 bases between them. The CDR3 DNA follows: TGTGCCAGCAGTGAAATCTGGGGCTATGGCTACACCTTC. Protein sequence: CASSEIWGYGYTF.

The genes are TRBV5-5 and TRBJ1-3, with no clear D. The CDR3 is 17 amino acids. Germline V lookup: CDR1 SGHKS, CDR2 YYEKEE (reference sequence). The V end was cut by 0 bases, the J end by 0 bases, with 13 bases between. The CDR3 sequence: CASSLVTVSSSGNTIYF. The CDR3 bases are TGTGCCAGCAGCTTGGTAACGGTCAGCAGCTCTGGAAACACCATATATTTT.

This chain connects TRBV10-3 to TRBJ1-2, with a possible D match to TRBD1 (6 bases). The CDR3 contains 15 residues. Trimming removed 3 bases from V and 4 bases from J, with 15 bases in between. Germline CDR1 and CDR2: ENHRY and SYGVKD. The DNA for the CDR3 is TGTGCCATCAGTGAAAGAACAGGGAGGTTCTATGGCTACACCTTC. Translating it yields CAISERTGRFYGYTF.

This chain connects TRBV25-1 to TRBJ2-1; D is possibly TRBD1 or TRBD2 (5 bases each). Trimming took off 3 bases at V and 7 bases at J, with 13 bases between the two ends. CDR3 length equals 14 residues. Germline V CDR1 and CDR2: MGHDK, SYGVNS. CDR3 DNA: TGTGCCAGCAGTGAGTTTAGGGGCGGGAATGAGCAGTTCTTC. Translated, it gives CASSEFRGGNEQFF.

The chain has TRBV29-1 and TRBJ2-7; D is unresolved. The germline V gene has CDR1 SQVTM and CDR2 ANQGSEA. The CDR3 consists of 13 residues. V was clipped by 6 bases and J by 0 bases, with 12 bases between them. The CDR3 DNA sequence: TGCAGCGTGACGACCGGAAGCTCCTACGAGCAGTACTTC. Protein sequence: CSVTTGSSYEQYF.

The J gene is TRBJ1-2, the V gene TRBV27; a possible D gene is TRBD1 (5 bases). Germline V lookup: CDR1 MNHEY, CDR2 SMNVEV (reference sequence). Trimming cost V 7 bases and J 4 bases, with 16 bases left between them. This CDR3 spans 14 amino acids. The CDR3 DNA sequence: TGTGCCAGCACCCCCCGGCAGGGTGGCTATGGCTACACCTTC. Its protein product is CASTPRQGGYGYTF.

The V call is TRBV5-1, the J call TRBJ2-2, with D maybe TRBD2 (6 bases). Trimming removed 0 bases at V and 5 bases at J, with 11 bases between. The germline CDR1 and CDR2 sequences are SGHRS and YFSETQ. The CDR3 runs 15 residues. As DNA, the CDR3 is TGCGCCAGCAGCTTGGGCGGACTAATAACCGGGGAGCTGTTTTTT. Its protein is CASSLGGLITGELFF.

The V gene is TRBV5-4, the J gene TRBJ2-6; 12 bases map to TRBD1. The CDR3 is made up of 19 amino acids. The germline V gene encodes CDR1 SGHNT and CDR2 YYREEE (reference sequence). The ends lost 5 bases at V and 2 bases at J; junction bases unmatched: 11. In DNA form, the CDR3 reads TGTGCCAGCAGACCGGGGGACAGGGGGCGAATTGCTGGGGCCAACGTCCTGACTTTC. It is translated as CASRPGDRGRIAGANVLTF.

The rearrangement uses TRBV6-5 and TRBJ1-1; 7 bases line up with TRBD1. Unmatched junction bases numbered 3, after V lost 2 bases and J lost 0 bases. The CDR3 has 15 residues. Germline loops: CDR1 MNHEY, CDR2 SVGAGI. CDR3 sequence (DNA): TGTGCCAGCAGTTACAGCAGGGGGATGAACACTGAAGCTTTCTTT. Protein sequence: CASSYSRGMNTEAFF.

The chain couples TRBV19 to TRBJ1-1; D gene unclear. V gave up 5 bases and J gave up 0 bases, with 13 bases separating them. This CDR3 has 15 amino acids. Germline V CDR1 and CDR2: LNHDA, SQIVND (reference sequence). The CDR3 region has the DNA TGTGCCAGTAGTCCGAGGGAGCCCATGAACACTGAAGCTTTCTTT. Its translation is CASSPREPMNTEAFF.

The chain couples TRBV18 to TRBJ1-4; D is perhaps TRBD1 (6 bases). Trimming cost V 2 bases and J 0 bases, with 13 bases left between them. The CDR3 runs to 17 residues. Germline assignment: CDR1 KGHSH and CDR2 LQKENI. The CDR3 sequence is CASSPYVQGPTNEKLFF. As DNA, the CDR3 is TGTGCCAGCTCACCATACGTACAGGGTCCAACTAATGAAAAACTGTTTTTT.

The DNA for the CDR3 is TGTGCCAGCAGTTTCTCCCTCGGGCTCTCCTACGAGCAGTACTTC. Translation gives CASSFSLGLSYEQYF. The V call is TRBV6-5, the J call TRBJ2-7; no reliable D call. Trimming stripped 4 bases from V and 0 bases from J, with 13 bases between. Germline V gene lookup returns CDR1 MNHEY and CDR2 SVGAGI. The CDR3 has 15 amino acids.

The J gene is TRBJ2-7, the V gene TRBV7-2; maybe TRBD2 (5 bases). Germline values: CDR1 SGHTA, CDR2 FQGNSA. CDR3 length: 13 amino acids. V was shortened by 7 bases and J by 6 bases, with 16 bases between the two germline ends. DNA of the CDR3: TGTGCCAGCACAGCCCGAGCGGCAGCCGAGCAGTACTTC. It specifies CASTARAAAEQYF.

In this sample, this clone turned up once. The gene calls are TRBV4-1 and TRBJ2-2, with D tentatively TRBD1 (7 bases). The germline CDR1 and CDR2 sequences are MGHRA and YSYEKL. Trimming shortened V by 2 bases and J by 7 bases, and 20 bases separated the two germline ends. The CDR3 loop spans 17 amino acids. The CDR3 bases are TGCGCCAGCAGCCAAACCCGCGTTGGAGGGGGCGACGGGGAGCTGTTTTTT. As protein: CASSQTRVGGGDGELFF.

For the CDR3, the DNA is TGTGCCAGTAGTATAGATCGGTCCGCCAGGGCCGGAAACACCATATATTTT. Translating it yields CASSIDRSARAGNTIYF. The chain has TRBV19 and TRBJ1-3, with a tentative D call TRBD1 (5 bases). This CDR3 has 17 residues. CDR1 LNHDA and CDR2 SQIVND come from the germline V gene (reference sequence). The germline V and J ends were trimmed by 0 bases and 4 bases, with 16 bases remaining between them. Combining the CDR3 with reference TRBV19 and TRBJ1-3 gives the whole variable domain DGGITQSPKYLFRKEGQNVTLSCEQNLNHDAMYWYRQDPGQGLRLIYYSQIVNDFQKGDIAEGYSVSREKKESFPLTVTSAQKNPTAFYLCASSIDRSARAGNTIYFGEGSWLTVV.

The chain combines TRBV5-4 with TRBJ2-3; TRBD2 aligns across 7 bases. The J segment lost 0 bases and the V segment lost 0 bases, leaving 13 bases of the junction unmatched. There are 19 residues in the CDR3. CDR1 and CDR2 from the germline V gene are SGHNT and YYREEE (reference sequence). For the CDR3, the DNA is TGTGCCAGCAGCTTGGATGGGGCGGGAGTGGGCCTTAGCACAGATACGCAGTATTTT. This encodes CASSLDGAGVGLSTDTQYF.

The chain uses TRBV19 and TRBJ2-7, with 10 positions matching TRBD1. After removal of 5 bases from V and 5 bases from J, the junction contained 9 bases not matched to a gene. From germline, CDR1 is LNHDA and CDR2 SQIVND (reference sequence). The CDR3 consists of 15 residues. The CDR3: CASSDAGTGVHEQYF. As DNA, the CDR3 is TGTGCCAGTAGTGACGCCGGGACAGGGGTCCACGAGCAGTACTTC.

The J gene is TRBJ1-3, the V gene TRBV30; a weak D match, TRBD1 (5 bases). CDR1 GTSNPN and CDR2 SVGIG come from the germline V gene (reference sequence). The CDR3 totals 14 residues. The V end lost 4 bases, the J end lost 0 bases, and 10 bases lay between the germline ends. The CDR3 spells CAWTTVRSGNTIYF. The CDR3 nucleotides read TGTGCCTGGACGACAGTTCGCTCTGGAAACACCATATATTTT.

The DNA for the CDR3 is TGCGCCAGCAGCTTTCGGGATACGCAGTATTTT. It specifies CASSFRDTQYF. The rearrangement links TRBV5-1 to TRBJ2-3, with D unresolved. V shed 2 bases and J shed 6 bases, with 4 bases lying between them. The CDR3 loop spans 11 amino acids. Germline loops: CDR1 SGHRS, CDR2 YFSETQ.

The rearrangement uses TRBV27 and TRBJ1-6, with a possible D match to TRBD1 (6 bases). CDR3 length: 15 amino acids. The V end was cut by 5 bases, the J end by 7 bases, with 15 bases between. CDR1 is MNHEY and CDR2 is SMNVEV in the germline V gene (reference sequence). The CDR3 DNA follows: TGTGCCAGCAGTCCCACCCGGGACATCAATTCACCCCTCCACTTT. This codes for CASSPTRDINSPLHF.

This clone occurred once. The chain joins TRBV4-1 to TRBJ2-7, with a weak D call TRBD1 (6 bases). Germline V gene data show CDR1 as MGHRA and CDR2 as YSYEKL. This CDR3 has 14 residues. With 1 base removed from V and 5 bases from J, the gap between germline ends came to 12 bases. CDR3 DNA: TGCGCCAGCAGCCAAGTAGCAGGGGACGACGAGCAGTACTTC. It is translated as CASSQVAGDDEQYF.

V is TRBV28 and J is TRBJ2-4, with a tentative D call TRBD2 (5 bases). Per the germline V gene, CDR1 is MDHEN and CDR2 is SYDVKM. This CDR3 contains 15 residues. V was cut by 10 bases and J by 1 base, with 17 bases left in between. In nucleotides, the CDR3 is TGTGCCATCCAAACCTTCACGGGGGCCAAAAACATTCAGTACTTC. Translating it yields CAIQTFTGAKNIQYF.

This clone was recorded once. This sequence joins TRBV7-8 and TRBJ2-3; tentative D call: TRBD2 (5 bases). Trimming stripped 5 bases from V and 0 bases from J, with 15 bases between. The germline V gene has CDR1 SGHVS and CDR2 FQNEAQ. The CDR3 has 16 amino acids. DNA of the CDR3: TGTGCCAGCAGCCCTTACGCGAGCGGAAGCACAGATACGCAGTATTTT. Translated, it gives CASSPYASGSTDTQYF.

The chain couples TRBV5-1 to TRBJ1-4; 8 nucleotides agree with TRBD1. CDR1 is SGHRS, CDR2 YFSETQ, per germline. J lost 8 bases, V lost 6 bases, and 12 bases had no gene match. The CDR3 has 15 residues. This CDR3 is CASTALQGEREKLFF. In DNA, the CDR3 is TGCGCCAGCACAGCCTTACAGGGGGAAAGGGAAAAACTGTTTTTT.

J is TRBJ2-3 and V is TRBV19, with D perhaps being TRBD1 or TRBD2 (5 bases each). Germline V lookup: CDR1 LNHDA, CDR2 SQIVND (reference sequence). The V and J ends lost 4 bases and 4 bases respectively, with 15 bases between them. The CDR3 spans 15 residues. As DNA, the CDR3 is TGTGCCAGTAGTACCACAGGAGGCAGCGCAGATACGCAGTATTTT. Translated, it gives CASSTTGGSADTQYF.

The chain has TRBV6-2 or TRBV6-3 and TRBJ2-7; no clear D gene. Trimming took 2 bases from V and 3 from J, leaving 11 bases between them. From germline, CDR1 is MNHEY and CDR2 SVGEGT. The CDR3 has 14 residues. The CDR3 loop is CASSYPPKSYEQYF. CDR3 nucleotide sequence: TGTGCCAGCAGTTACCCGCCGAAAAGCTACGAGCAGTACTTC.